The present T cell receptor (beta chain) was sequenced within a study of OX40 agonist ivuxolimab in advanced cancers. Study as a whole: Partial response was recorded in three patients: one hepatocellular carcinoma and two cutaneous melanoma cases.

There are 12 residues in the CDR3. Between the trimmed V and J ends, which lost 5 bases and 2 bases, there was a span of 7 bases. Germline lookup yields CDR1 MDHEN and CDR2 SYDVKM. The data were produced by immunoSEQ multiplex PCR, yet TCRdb's version contains in-frame clones alone and is incomplete. Here the sample spans some 95,000 clones, roughly 84% being singletons. This sample comprised CD4+ or CD8+ T cells sorted from blood, obtained in a trial of the OX40 agonist ivuxolimab. The chain employs TRBV28 and TRBJ2-7, with D uncertain. This TCR was sampled from an adult with an advanced solid tumor such as melanoma, head and neck, liver or kidney cancer. The CDR3 reads CASSVGTYEQYF. The CDR3 DNA reads as TGTGCCAGCAGTGTAGGTACCTACGAGCAGTACTTC. The full variable domain, with the rest looked up from reference TRBV28 and TRBJ2-7, is DVKVTQSSRYLVKRTGEKVFLECVQDMDHENMFWYRQDPGLGLRLIYFSYDVKMKEKGDIPEGYSVSREKKERFSLILESASTNQTSMYLCASSVGTYEQYFGPGTRLTVT.